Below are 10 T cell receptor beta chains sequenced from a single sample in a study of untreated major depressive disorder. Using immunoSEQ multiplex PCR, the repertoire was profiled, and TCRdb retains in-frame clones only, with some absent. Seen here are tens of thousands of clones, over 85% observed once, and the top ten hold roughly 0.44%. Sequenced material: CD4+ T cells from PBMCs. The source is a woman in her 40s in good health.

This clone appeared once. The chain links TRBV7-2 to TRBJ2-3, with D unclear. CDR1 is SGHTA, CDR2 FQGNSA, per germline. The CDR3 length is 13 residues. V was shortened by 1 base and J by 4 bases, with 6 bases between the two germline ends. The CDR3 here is CASSLVRSDTQYF. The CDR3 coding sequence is TGTGCCAGCAGCTTAGTCCGATCAGATACGCAGTATTTT.

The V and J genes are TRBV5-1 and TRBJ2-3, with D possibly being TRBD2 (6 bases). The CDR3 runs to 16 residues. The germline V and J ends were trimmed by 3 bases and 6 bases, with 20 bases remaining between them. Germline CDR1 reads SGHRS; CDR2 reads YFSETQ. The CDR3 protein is CASSYVGSGGTDTQYF. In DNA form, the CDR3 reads TGCGCCAGCAGCTATGTAGGGAGTGGTGGGACTGATACGCAGTATTTT.

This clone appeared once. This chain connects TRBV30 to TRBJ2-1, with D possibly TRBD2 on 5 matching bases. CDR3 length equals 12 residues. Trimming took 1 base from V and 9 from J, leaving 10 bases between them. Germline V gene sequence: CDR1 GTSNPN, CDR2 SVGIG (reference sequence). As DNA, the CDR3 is TGTGCCTGGAGTGGCCTAGCAGCTGAGCAGTTCTTC. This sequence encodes CAWSGLAAEQFF.

DNA for the CDR3: TGTGCCAGCAGCTTATCGCAGACTAATGAAAAACTGTTTTTT. This codes for CASSLSQTNEKLFF. The chain is built from TRBV7-9 and TRBJ1-4, with D unresolved. Germline loops: CDR1 SEHNR, CDR2 FQNEAQ (reference sequence). The CDR3 loop spans 14 amino acids. V dropped 2 bases and J dropped 2 bases, with 6 bases sitting between them.

For the CDR3, the DNA is TGTGCCAGCAGTGGTTCCACAGGGGCCTTACAAGAGACCCAGTACTTC. It encodes CASSGSTGALQETQYF. V is TRBV2 and J is TRBJ2-5; TRBD1 matches at 7 bases. Trimming took 4 bases from V and 2 from J; bases not matched to a gene: 10. The CDR3 runs to 16 residues. The germline CDR1 and CDR2 sequences are SNHLY and FYNNEI.

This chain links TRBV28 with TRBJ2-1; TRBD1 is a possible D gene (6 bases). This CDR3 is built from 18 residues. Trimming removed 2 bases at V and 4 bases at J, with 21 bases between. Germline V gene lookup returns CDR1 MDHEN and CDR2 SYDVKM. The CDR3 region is CASSLIRVGAGSYNEQFF. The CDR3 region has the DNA TGTGCCAGCAGTTTAATCCGTGTGGGGGCCGGAAGTTACAATGAGCAGTTCTTC.

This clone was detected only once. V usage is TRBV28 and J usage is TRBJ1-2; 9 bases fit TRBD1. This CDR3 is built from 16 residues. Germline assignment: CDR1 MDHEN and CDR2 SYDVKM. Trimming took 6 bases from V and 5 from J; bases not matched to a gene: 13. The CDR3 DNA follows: TGTGCCAGCAGCTCCCGGGACAGGGCCGTTTATTATGGCTACACCTTC. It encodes CASSSRDRAVYYGYTF.

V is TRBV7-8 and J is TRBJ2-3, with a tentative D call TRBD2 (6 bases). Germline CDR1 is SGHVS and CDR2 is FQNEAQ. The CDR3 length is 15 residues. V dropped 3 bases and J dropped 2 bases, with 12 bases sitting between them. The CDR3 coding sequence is TGTGCCAGCAGCTTCGGGGACTCCTACACAGATACGCAGTATTTT. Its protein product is CASSFGDSYTDTQYF.

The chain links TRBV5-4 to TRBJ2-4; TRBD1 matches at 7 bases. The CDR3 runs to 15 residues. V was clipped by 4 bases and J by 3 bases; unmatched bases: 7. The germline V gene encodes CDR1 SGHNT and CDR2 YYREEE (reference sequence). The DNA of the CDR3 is TGTGCCAGCAGCACACCCCGGGACAGCAAAAACATTCAGTACTTC. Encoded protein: CASSTPRDSKNIQYF.

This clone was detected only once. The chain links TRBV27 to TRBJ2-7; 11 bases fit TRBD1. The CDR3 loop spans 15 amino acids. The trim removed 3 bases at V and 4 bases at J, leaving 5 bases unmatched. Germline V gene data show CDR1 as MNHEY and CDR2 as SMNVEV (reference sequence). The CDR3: CASSLAGTGGYEQYF. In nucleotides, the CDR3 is TGTGCCAGCAGTTTGGCCGGGACAGGGGGTTACGAGCAGTACTTC.